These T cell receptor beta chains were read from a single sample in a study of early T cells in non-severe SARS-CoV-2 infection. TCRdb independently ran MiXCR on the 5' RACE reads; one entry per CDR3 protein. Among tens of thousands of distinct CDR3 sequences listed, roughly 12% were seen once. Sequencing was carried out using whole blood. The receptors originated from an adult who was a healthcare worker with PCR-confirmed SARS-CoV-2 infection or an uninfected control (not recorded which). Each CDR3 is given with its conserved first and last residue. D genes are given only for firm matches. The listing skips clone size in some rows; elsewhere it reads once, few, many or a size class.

TGCAGTGCTAGACTAGCGGGAGTAGACACCGGGGAGCTGTTTTTT CSARLAGVDTGELFF few TRBD2 TRBJ2-2 TRBV20-1
TGCAGTGCTAGAAGGGCCAGGCCTAGCACAGATACGCAGTATTTT CSARRARPSTDTQYF - - TRBJ2-3 TRBV20-1
TGCAGCGTTTCCCAGGACTATGGCTACACCTTC CSVSQDYGYTF - - TRBJ1-2 TRBV29-1
TGCGCCAGCAGCTTGGGACAGGGTTACAATGAGCAGTTCTTC CASSLGQGYNEQFF - TRBD1 TRBJ2-1 TRBV5-1
TGTGCCAGCTCACTCCAACAGGGTTTAGACACTGAAGCTTTCTTT CASSLQQGLDTEAFF - - TRBJ1-1 TRBV18
TGTGCCAGCAGCCCTACTAGCGGGAGGGGGAATGAGCAGTTCTTC CASSPTSGRGNEQFF - TRBD2 TRBJ2-1 TRBV11-2
TGCAGCGTTGTTCGGGTTTCGGAGACCCAGTACTTC CSVVRVSETQYF - - TRBJ2-5 TRBV29-1
TGCGCCAGCAGACAGGACAGGGGAATCAATGAGCAGTTCTTC CASRQDRGINEQFF - TRBD1 TRBJ2-1 TRBV4-1
TGTGCCAGCAGCTTAGAGCGGGAGAACGAGCAGTACTTC CASSLERENEQYF - TRBD2 TRBJ2-7 TRBV7-2
TGTGCCAGCAGCCAACAGGCTATGAACACTGAAGCTTTCTTT CASSQQAMNTEAFF few - TRBJ1-1 TRBV14
TGTGCCAGCAGCTCCGGCTTTTTTACTGGTAGGACCCAGTACTTC CASSSGFFTGRTQYF many - TRBJ2-5 TRBV7-3
TGTGCCAGCAGCCGACCAGGAGCCGGGACTAGCGGGAAGGAGCAGTACTTC CASSRPGAGTSGKEQYF once TRBD2 TRBJ2-7 TRBV7-9
TGTGCCTGGAGTGTTATCTATGGCTACACCTTC CAWSVIYGYTF - - TRBJ1-2 TRBV30
TGCGCCAGCAGCTTAGGGACAGGGAATGTCGGGGAGCTGTTTTTT CASSLGTGNVGELFF few TRBD1 TRBJ2-2 TRBV5-1
TGCAGTGCTAGAGAGGGCAGGGGGCTCAATTCACCCCTCCACTTT CSAREGRGLNSPLHF few TRBD1 TRBJ1-6 TRBV20-1
TGCGCCAGCAGCCCGGCCGGGGTGAACACTGAAGCTTTCTTT CASSPAGVNTEAFF few - TRBJ1-1 TRBV5-1
TGTGCCAGCAGTCCCATATCAGCGCGGCTGAACACTGAAGCTTTCTTT CASSPISARLNTEAFF many - TRBJ1-1 TRBV28
TGTGCCAGCAGCCCTCAGCGGGCCCGGGGGGTGGATACGCAGTATTTT CASSPQRARGVDTQYF - TRBD2 TRBJ2-3 TRBV13
TGTGCCAGCAGCGGAGACCCCGTTCGGCTAGCGGGAGAATCCTACATTCAGTACTTC CASSGDPVRLAGESYIQYF few TRBD2 TRBJ2-4 TRBV9
TGTGCCAGCAGCCAAGACGCGGGCAGAGGCCAGCCCCAGCATTTT CASSQDAGRGQPQHF - - TRBJ1-5 TRBV3-1
TGTGCCAACAGCTCTCGGGGCGGACTAAGCTCCTACGAGCAGTACTTC CANSSRGGLSSYEQYF - - TRBJ2-7 TRBV9
TGTGCCAGCAGCGAGGGGGCGGAACGATTCCGGGAGCAGTTCTTC CASSEGAERFREQFF - TRBD1 TRBJ2-1 TRBV5-4
TGTGCCAGCAGTTTTGGGACGGGATACTATGCAGTACGACTAACCATCGAGCAGTTCTTC CASSFGTGYYAVRLTIEQFF few - TRBJ2-1 TRBV12-3/TRBV12-4
TGCGCCAGCAGCCAAGATTTGGGACAGACCTATGGCTACACCTTC CASSQDLGQTYGYTF - TRBD1 TRBJ1-2 TRBV4-3
TGCAGCTCTGAGGGGGGCATGATCACAGATACGCAGTATTTT CSSEGGMITDTQYF few - TRBJ2-3 TRBV29-1
TGTGCCAGCAGCTTCCTAGAGACCCAGTACTTC CASSFLETQYF - - TRBJ2-5 TRBV7-2
TGTGCCATCAGTGTCGGACTCGAAGGTAATGAGCAGTTCTTC CAISVGLEGNEQFF - - TRBJ2-1 TRBV10-3
TGTGCCAGTAGTATATCTCAGATGTACAATGAGCAGTTCTTC CASSISQMYNEQFF few - TRBJ2-1 TRBV19
TGTGCCAGCAGTTTTGGGGACAGGGGTATTACTGAAGCTTTCTTT CASSFGDRGITEAFF - TRBD1 TRBJ1-1 TRBV12-3/TRBV12-4
TGTGCCAGCAGCCGCGGGGGCAAAGAATATGGCTACACCTTC CASSRGGKEYGYTF - - TRBJ1-2 TRBV11-2
TGTGCCAGCAGTTACTCGATCTTTACCGGGGAGCTGTTTTTT CASSYSIFTGELFF few - TRBJ2-2 TRBV6-7
TGCAGCGTTGGACAGGGGGCGAACACTGAAGCTTTCTTT CSVGQGANTEAFF - TRBD1 TRBJ1-1 TRBV29-1
TGCAGCGTTAGGACTAGCGGGAGACAAGAGCAGTACTTC CSVRTSGRQEQYF - TRBD2 TRBJ2-7 TRBV29-1
TGCGCCAGCAGCCAAGCCCCTCGCCAGGGGCAATACAATGAGCAGTTCTTC CASSQAPRQGQYNEQFF few - TRBJ2-1 TRBV4-1
TGTGCCAGCGGACGGGGCACCGGGGAGCTGTTTTTT CASGRGTGELFF - - TRBJ2-2 TRBV6-2/TRBV6-3
TGTGCCAGCCGTAACTCTGGGGCCAACGTCCTGACTTTC CASRNSGANVLTF many - TRBJ2-6 TRBV5-6
TGTGCTAGCAGCCCTCACCCGACAGGGGAGCAGTACTTC CASSPHPTGEQYF many TRBD1 TRBJ2-7 TRBV7-7
TGTGCCAGCAGTTATGCAGGGTCCTACAATGAGCAGTTCTTC CASSYAGSYNEQFF - - TRBJ2-1 TRBV6-6
TGTGCCAGCAGTGTAACCTATCGGGGGACCGGGGAGCTGTTTTTT CASSVTYRGTGELFF few - TRBJ2-2 TRBV12-3/TRBV12-4
TGTGCCAGCTCACAACCGGGACTATTATACAATGAGCAGTTCTTC CASSQPGLLYNEQFF few TRBD2 TRBJ2-1 TRBV18
TGTGCCAGCAGCGCGGGACCGAACTACGAGCAGTACTTC CASSAGPNYEQYF large - TRBJ2-7 TRBV7-6
TGCGCCAGCAGCTTGAGTCCGGGGAACAATTCACCCCTCCACTTT CASSLSPGNNSPLHF few - TRBJ1-6 TRBV5-1
TGTGCCATCGGGGAACTAGCGGGAGACAATGAGCAGTTCTTC CAIGELAGDNEQFF - TRBD2 TRBJ2-1 TRBV10-3
TGCGCCAGCAGCCAAGATGACAGGACCGGATCACCCCTCCACTTT CASSQDDRTGSPLHF many - TRBJ1-6 TRBV4-1
TGTGCCACCGGCGCGGCAGGGGAGGTCGGGGAGCTGTTTTTT CATGAAGEVGELFF few - TRBJ2-2 TRBV24-1
TGTGCCAGCAGCCGTGGGACTGAGGGGGCGTCTGAAGCTTTCTTT CASSRGTEGASEAFF few TRBD1 TRBJ1-1 TRBV11-2
TGTGCCAGCAGCATCAGAGCGGGACGGATTAACTATGGCTACACCTTC CASSIRAGRINYGYTF many - TRBJ1-2 TRBV9
TGTGCCAGCTCACCCGGGACAGCGATTAATCAGCCCCAGCATTTT CASSPGTAINQPQHF few TRBD1 TRBJ1-5 TRBV18
TGTGCCAGCAGCCGGGACAGATGGGAGCCCCAGCATTTT CASSRDRWEPQHF few TRBD1 TRBJ1-5 TRBV7-2
TGTGCCAGCAGCTCTTCGCGGGATACCCCCCTCGAGCAGTACTTC CASSSSRDTPLEQYF few - TRBJ2-7 TRBV9